This T cell receptor (beta chain) was recorded in a study of vaccination and CD4 T cells after COVID-19. Study in general: Samples were collected from a few convalescent patients on day 14 and on days 161 to 241 after vaccination.

Time point given: late sampling 161 to 241 days after vaccination in a few convalescent patients. Treatment of the sample: roughly 11-day PBMC culture with coronavirus spike peptide pools or control peptides (ViraFEST assay). With the Oncomine TCR Beta short-read assay, DNA from cultured CD4+ T cells was sequenced. TCRdb redid the calling of the PCR reads with MiXCR, one entry per CDR3 protein. The repertoire has more than 20,000 distinct CDR3 sequences, 43% of them found once; the top ten carry just under 5%. This clonotype was counted only a few times. Its antigen is unidentified. The starting material was CD4+ T cells from blood, cultured in vitro, obtained about 7 months after SARS-CoV-2 vaccination. The clonotype originates from a human donor who had recovered from COVID-19.

The CDR3 loop reads CASSSETRAETQYF. The CDR3 DNA reads as TGTGCCAGCAGCTCAGAGACTAGGGCGGAGACCCAGTACTTC. The rearrangement joins TRBV7-6 to TRBJ2-5; weak D call: TRBD2 (6 bases). This CDR3 spans 14 amino acids. The V end lost 4 bases, the J end lost 5 bases, and 14 bases lay between the germline ends. Germline CDR1 SGHVS, CDR2 FNYEAQ.